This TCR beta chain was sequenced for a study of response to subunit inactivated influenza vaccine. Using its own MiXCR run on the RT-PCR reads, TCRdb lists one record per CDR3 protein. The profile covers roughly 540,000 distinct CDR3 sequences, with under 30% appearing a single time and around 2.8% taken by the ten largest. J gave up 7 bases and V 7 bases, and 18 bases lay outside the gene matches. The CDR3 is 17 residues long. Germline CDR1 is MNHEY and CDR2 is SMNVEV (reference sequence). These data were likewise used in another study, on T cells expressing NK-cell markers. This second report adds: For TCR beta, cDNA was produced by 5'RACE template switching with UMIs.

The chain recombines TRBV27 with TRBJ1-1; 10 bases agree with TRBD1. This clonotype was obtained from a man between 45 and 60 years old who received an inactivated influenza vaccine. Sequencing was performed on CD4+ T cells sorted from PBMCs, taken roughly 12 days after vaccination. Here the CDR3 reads CASKESPGQGYRDEAFF. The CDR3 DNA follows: TGTGCCAGCAAAGAATCCCCGGGACAGGGGTATCGGGATGAAGCTTTCTTT.